The clone carrying this T cell receptor (beta chain) was observed at least ten times. Hyperthyroidism patients were newly diagnosed, had disease duration under 2 months, and were aged 18 to 65 years. Amplification targeted TCR beta CDR3 regions from RNA transcripts. A set of HTBI primers served as the primers for a first-round RT-PCR of the TCR CDR3. From the multiplex PCR reads, TCRdb called clonotypes with MiXCR, one entry per CDR3 protein. Of hundreds of thousands of distinct CDR3 sequences in the sample, 35% are singletons; the top ten hold around 32%. The length of the CDR3 is 15 residues. V lost 3 bases, J lost 5 bases, and 7 bases stayed unmatched. Germline V gene sequence: CDR1 SGHTA, CDR2 FQGNSA. The data originate from a study of T cells in Graves' hyperthyroidism and ophthalmopathy.

The TCR comes from a middle-aged woman with Graves' hyperthyroidism. Sequencing was performed on blood. J is TRBJ2-7 and V is TRBV7-2; 10 positions agree with TRBD2. This CDR3 reads CASSLMLAGANEQYF. For the CDR3, the DNA is TGTGCCAGCAGCTTGATGCTAGCGGGAGCCAACGAGCAGTACTTC.